This T cell receptor beta chain was identified in a study of regulatory T cells in long-lasting Graves disease. Study conclusions and caveats: TRBV28, TRBJ1-2 and TRBJ2-5 were favored in persistent disease.

This clonotype was observed a handful of times. Its antigen remains unidentified. TCR beta libraries were built with iRepertoire HTBI primers and Arm-PCR of CDR3 regions. TCRdb reprocessed the multiplex PCR reads with MiXCR, giving one entry per CDR3 protein. The data contain 350,000 to 500,000 distinct CDR3 sequences, 12% to 15% of them singletons. Indicated time point: newly diagnosed GD, antithyroid drugs for less than 3 months. PBMC-extracted RNA yielded the TCR library. V lost 3 bases and J 7 bases, leaving 6 bases between the germline ends. The CDR3 spans 12 residues. Germline CDR1 reads MNHEY; CDR2 reads SMNVEV (reference sequence). These data were likewise used in another study, on T cells in Graves' hyperthyroidism and ophthalmopathy. According to that study: Those with hyperthyroidism were 18 to 65 years old, newly diagnosed, and ill for under 2 months.

The TCR comes from a woman aged 45 to 65 with Graves disease. Sequenced here: peripheral blood mononuclear cells (PBMCs), sampled at new diagnosis, from a patient treated with antithyroid drugs. The V gene is TRBV27, the J gene TRBJ2-2; D call uncertain. CDR3 sequence (DNA): TGTGCCAGCAGTTTCCTCCGCGGGGAGCTGTTTTTT. It specifies CASSFLRGELFF.